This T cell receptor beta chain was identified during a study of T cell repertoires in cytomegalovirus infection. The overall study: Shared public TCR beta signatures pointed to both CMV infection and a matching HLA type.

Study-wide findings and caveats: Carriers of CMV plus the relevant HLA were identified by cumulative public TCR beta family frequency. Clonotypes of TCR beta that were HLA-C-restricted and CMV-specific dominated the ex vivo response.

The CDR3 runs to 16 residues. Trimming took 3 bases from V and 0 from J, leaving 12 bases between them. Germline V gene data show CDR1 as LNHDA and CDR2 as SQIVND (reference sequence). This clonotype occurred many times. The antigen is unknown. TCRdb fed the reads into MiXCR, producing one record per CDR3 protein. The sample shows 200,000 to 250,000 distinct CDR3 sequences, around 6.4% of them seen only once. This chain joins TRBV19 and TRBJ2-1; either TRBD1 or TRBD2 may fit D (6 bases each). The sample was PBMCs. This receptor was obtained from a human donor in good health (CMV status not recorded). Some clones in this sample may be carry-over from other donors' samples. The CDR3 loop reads CASSMRGASSYNEQFF. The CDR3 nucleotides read TGTGCCAGTAGTATGAGGGGGGCCAGCTCCTACAATGAGCAGTTCTTC. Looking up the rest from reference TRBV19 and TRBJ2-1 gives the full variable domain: DGGITQSPKYLFRKEGQNVTLSCEQNLNHDAMYWYRQDPGQGLRLIYYSQIVNDFQKGDIAEGYSVSREKKESFPLTVTSAQKNPTAFYLCASSMRGASSYNEQFFGPGTRLTVL.